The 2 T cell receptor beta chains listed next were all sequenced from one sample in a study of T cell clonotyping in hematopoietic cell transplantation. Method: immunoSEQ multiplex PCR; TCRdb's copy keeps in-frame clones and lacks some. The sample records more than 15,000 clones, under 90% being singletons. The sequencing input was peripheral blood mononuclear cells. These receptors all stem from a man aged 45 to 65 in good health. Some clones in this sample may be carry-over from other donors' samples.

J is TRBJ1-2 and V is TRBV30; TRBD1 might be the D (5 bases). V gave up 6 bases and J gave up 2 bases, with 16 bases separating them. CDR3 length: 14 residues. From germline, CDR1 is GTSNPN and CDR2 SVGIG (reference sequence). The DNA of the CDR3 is TGTGCCTGCCCGCGGGGCGGCGGGAACTATGGCTACACCTTC. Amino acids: CACPRGGGNYGYTF.

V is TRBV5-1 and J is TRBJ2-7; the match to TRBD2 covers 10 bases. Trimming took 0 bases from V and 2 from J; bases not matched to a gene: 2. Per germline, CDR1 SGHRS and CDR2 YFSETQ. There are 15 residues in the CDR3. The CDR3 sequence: CASSLDGTSAYEQYF. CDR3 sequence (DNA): TGCGCCAGCAGCTTGGACGGGACTAGCGCCTACGAGCAGTACTTC.